The clone carrying this TCR beta chain has ten or more counts. The sample is drawn from a study of molecular identifiers for immune sequencing clone quantification. MiXCR, applied by TCRdb to the PCR reads, yields one record per CDR3 protein. The sample includes approximately 630,000 distinct CDR3 sequences, approximately 24% seen only once; the top ten take 0.78%. The sequencing input was naive CD8+ T cells from blood, with Jurkat cell RNA spiked in. Stated subset: FACS-sorted CD8+CD4-CCR7+CD45RA+ naive T cells. This sequence originates from a human donor in good health. Some libraries in this study had Jurkat cell RNA spiked in.

The CDR3 here is CASIAPGVREAFF. DNA for the CDR3: TGTGCCAGCATAGCGCCAGGGGTTCGGGAAGCTTTCTTT. The rearrangement joins TRBV12-3 or TRBV12-4 to TRBJ1-1; weak D call: TRBD1 (6 bases). The CDR3 consists of 13 residues. V lost 7 bases and J lost 8, with 17 bases in between.